Shown below are 15 T cell receptor beta chains from a single sample sequenced in a study of blood T cell repertoires in COVID-19. Assay used: immunoSEQ multiplex PCR; TCRdb lists only in-frame clones, some missing. Among roughly 700,000 clones, 85% to 90% were seen once, and the ten largest hold under 0.3%. Sequencing input: peripheral blood. The receptor set was obtained from a woman aged 18-35 years with acute or convalescent COVID-19.

The V gene is TRBV30, the J gene TRBJ1-5; 7 bases map to TRBD1. Germline V lookup: CDR1 GTSNPN, CDR2 SVGIG (reference sequence). V was clipped by 6 bases and J by 5 bases; unmatched bases: 10. The CDR3 runs to 14 residues. CDR3 nucleotides: TGTGCCTGTTCCAGGACAGGTCAGTATCAGCCCCAGCATTTT. This translates into CACSRTGQYQPQHF.

The chain is built from TRBV27 and TRBJ2-7, with D tentatively TRBD1 (6 bases). The CDR3 totals 15 residues. Deletions cut 3 bases from V and 3 bases from J, with 15 bases between. Germline V gene lookup returns CDR1 MNHEY and CDR2 SMNVEV (reference sequence). CDR3 DNA sequence: TGTGCCAGCAGTTTCTCTCAGGGGCAACTCTACGAGCAGTACTTC. Protein sequence: CASSFSQGQLYEQYF.

The rearrangement joins TRBV4-3 to TRBJ2-1, with 11 bases matching TRBD2. This CDR3 comprises 16 residues. The germline V gene encodes CDR1 LGHNA and CDR2 YSLEER. Losses at the gene ends were 1 base for V and 3 bases for J; bases not matched to a gene: 2. Here the CDR3 reads CASSQGGTSGYNEQFF. DNA of the CDR3: TGCGCCAGCAGCCAAGGAGGGACTAGCGGCTACAATGAGCAGTTCTTC.

In the case of this clone: Within the sample, other DNA sequences also encode this same CDR3. V gene TRBV19 combines with J gene TRBJ1-3; 8 nucleotides match TRBD1. After removal of 6 bases from V and 2 bases from J, the junction contained 3 bases not matched to a gene. CDR1 and CDR2 (germline): LNHDA, SQIVND (reference sequence). The CDR3 has 14 residues. Written as DNA, the CDR3 is TGTGCCAGTAGGCCGACAGGGGCTGGAAACACCATATATTTT. Amino acids: CASRPTGAGNTIYF.

This clone was seen once. The chain couples TRBV29-1 to TRBJ2-3; 9 nucleotides match TRBD1. Germline lookup yields CDR1 SQVTM and CDR2 ANQGSEA. After removal of 7 bases from V and 3 bases from J, the junction contained 5 bases not matched to a gene. The CDR3 is 13 amino acids. CDR3 sequence reads: CSGDRAGTDTQYF. CDR3 in DNA: TGCAGCGGGGACAGGGCTGGGACAGATACGCAGTATTTT.

The genes are TRBV19 and TRBJ1-5; D is ambiguous. The V and J ends lost 5 bases and 4 bases respectively, with 18 bases between them. The CDR3 is 16 amino acids. CDR1 is LNHDA and CDR2 is SQIVND in the germline V gene (reference sequence). CDR3 loop: CASSFFSAGQNQPQHF. The CDR3 region has the DNA TGTGCCAGTAGTTTTTTCTCGGCAGGCCAAAATCAGCCCCAGCATTTT.

V and J are TRBV19 and TRBJ1-3, with unresolved D. Deletions cut 6 bases from V and 2 bases from J, with 14 bases between. The V gene's germline CDR1 is LNHDA and CDR2 SQIVND (reference sequence). The CDR3 spans 15 residues. In nucleotides, the CDR3 is TGTGCCAGTAGCTCCATCACAAGTACTGGAAACACCATATATTTT. Residues: CASSSITSTGNTIYF. The full variable domain, completed using reference TRBV19 and TRBJ1-3, is DGGITQSPKYLFRKEGQNVTLSCEQNLNHDAMYWYRQDPGQGLRLIYYSQIVNDFQKGDIAEGYSVSREKKESFPLTVTSAQKNPTAFYLCASSSITSTGNTIYFGEGSWLTVV.

The genes are TRBV6-4 and TRBJ2-1; TRBD2 matches at 10 bases. Germline V gives CDR1 MRHNA, CDR2 SNTAGT. V lost 5 bases and J lost 9; bases outside the gene matches: 4. There are 13 residues in the CDR3. Here the CDR3 DNA reads TGTGCCAGCAGTTTAGCGGGGGGATTTGAGCAGTTCTTC. Its translation is CASSLAGGFEQFF.

This rearrangement joins TRBV7-9 to TRBJ2-4; D is possibly TRBD1 (6 bases). Germline CDR1 reads SEHNR; CDR2 reads FQNEAQ (reference sequence). The CDR3 is 12 residues long. Trimming took off 8 bases at V and 7 bases at J, with 12 bases between the two ends. The CDR3 DNA sequence: TGTGCCAGCCGCGGCGACAGGAACATTCAGTACTTC. Translation gives CASRGDRNIQYF.

The chain is built from TRBV24-1 and TRBJ2-7; no clear D gene. The CDR3 is 14 amino acids. Germline values: CDR1 KGHDR, CDR2 SFDVKD. Trimming removed 7 bases at V and 3 bases at J, with 15 bases between. CDR3 bases: TGTGCCACCAGCCCCTCCGGTAGCTACTACGAGCAGTACTTC. It yields the protein CATSPSGSYYEQYF.

The genes are TRBV4-3 and TRBJ1-2; 8 bases line up with TRBD1. V was clipped by 1 base and J by 3 bases; unmatched bases: 4. CDR1 and CDR2 (germline): LGHNA, YSLEER. This CDR3 contains 15 residues. The chain's CDR3 is CASSQGGTGHYGYTF. The CDR3 nucleotides are TGCGCCAGCAGCCAAGGAGGGACAGGCCACTATGGCTACACCTTC.

This chain joins TRBV5-4 and TRBJ1-2, with D tentatively TRBD1 (6 bases). The germline V gene encodes CDR1 SGHNT and CDR2 YYREEE (reference sequence). Between the trimmed V and J ends, which lost 5 bases and 4 bases, there was a span of 21 bases. CDR3 length: 16 amino acids. The CDR3 DNA is TGTGCCAGCAGTGGGGTGGTGGAGGACAGATCCTATGGCTACACCTTC. Translated: CASSGVVEDRSYGYTF.

The chain is built from TRBV11-1 and TRBJ1-2; the D is unclear. This CDR3 is built from 12 residues. Looked up from germline, CDR1 is SGHAT and CDR2 is FQDESV (reference sequence). Trimming stripped 6 bases from V and 4 bases from J, with 9 bases between. The CDR3 region has the DNA TGTGCCAGCAGTCAGGAGGGCTATGGCTACACCTTC. This gives the protein CASSQEGYGYTF.

DNA for the CDR3: TGTGCCAGCAGTCCCCTGGGAGGGGTTAAGGTTTTCGGTGGCTACACCTTC. It specifies CASSPLGGVKVFGGYTF. This chain uses TRBV27 with TRBJ1-2; weak D call: TRBD1 (5 bases). The germline CDR1 and CDR2 sequences are MNHEY and SMNVEV (reference sequence). V lost 5 bases, J lost 7 bases, and 26 bases lay in between. This CDR3 is built from 17 residues.

The chain has TRBV29-1 and TRBJ1-3; TRBD1 might be the D (6 bases). Germline CDR1 and CDR2: SQVTM and ANQGSEA. This CDR3 region has 13 residues. The CDR3, as DNA: TGCAGGAGCTTGGGCAGGGGCCAAAACACCATATATTTT. Protein product: CRSLGRGQNTIYF.